This T cell receptor beta chain was documented in a study of CD8+ T cells in alopecia areata. Treatment denoted: oral pan-JAK inhibitor, 5-10 mg twice daily. This clone occurred once. RNA extraction and reverse transcription yielded cDNA as sequencing template. Sequenced by immunoSEQ multiplex PCR; TCRdb stores in-frame clones only, minus some. The sample consists of around 100,000 clones, about nine tenths of them appearing once. J lost 9 bases, V lost 5 bases, and 10 bases had no gene match. This CDR3 comprises 16 residues. From germline, CDR1 is LNHDA and CDR2 SQIVND (reference sequence). The material was CD8+ T cells sorted from blood, obtained around week 31, from a patient treated with tofacitinib. This receptor was obtained from a human donor with alopecia areata. This sequence joins TRBV19 and TRBJ2-2; the match to TRBD2 covers 12 bases. The CDR3 reads CASSPGTSGPPWELFF. The DNA of the CDR3 is TGTGCCAGTAGTCCCGGGACTAGCGGGCCCCCGTGGGAGCTGTTTTTT.